The 24 T cell receptor beta chains below were found in one sample sequenced in a study of blood T cell repertoires in COVID-19. The assay was immunoSEQ multiplex PCR, and TCRdb's table has in-frame clones only and misses some. This table has under 400,000 clones, over 85% appearing once. The sequenced material came from peripheral blood. The origin of the receptors is a woman aged 55-70 years with COVID-19, enrolled during active disease.

This sequence joins TRBV4-1 and TRBJ1-1; 9 nucleotides align to TRBD1. The CDR3 loop spans 16 amino acids. CDR1 is MGHRA and CDR2 is YSYEKL in the germline V gene. The V segment lost 3 bases and the J segment 6 bases; nucleotides outside the gene matches: 11. The CDR3 protein is CASSQRNRGLVAEAFF. CDR3 in DNA: TGCGCCAGCAGCCAGAGGAACAGGGGGCTTGTGGCTGAAGCTTTCTTT.

The chain employs TRBV18 and TRBJ2-3, with 9 bases matching TRBD1. With 2 bases clipped from V and 6 bases from J, the junction kept 6 bases outside the gene matches. The CDR3 covers 15 residues. In germline, CDR1 is KGHSH, CDR2 LQKENI. CDR3 amino acids: CASSPGTGSGDTQYF. The CDR3 nucleotides are TGTGCCAGCTCACCAGGGACAGGGAGCGGCGATACGCAGTATTTT.

This clone turned up a few times. The sample contains more than one DNA sequence encoding this CDR3. The chain links TRBV12-3 or TRBV12-4 to TRBJ2-7, with a possible D match to TRBD1 (6 bases). The CDR3 totals 12 residues. V was clipped by 5 bases and J by 4 bases, with 9 bases between them. Here the CDR3 DNA reads TGTGCCAGCAGTCCCCAGGGGTACGAGCAGTACTTC. Its protein is CASSPQGYEQYF.

The chain is built from TRBV28 and TRBJ1-1, with D perhaps TRBD1 (5 bases). Germline CDR1 is MDHEN and CDR2 is SYDVKM. Trimming took off 1 base at V and 3 bases at J, with 9 bases between the two ends. This CDR3 has 14 amino acids. The DNA of the CDR3 is TGTGCCAGCAGTTTATCAGGGTCCTACACTGAAGCTTTCTTT. It translates to CASSLSGSYTEAFF.

This clone was observed a single time. This rearrangement joins TRBV5-1 to TRBJ2-1, with 7 bases lining up with TRBD2. V lost 1 base and J lost 7; bases outside the gene matches: 14. The CDR3 sequence is 17 residues long. Germline CDR1 reads SGHRS; CDR2 reads YFSETQ. Here the CDR3 DNA reads TGCGCCAGCAGCTTGTTTATGGCGGGAGCGGGGTCAAATGAGCAGTTCTTC. This gives the protein CASSLFMAGAGSNEQFF.

A single count supports this clone. CDR3 nucleotide sequence: TGTGCCAGCTCAGCAACAGGGGGCTCTGGAAACACCATATATTTT. Its protein product is CASSATGGSGNTIYF. The chain is built from TRBV18 and TRBJ1-3; 8 bases line up with TRBD1. Trimming took 5 bases from V and 0 from J; bases not matched to a gene: 3. The CDR3 runs to 15 residues. CDR1 KGHSH and CDR2 LQKENI come from the germline V gene.

The chain links TRBV2 to TRBJ1-2, with D unresolved. This CDR3 spans 14 amino acids. Trimming shortened V by 7 bases and J by 3 bases, and 15 bases separated the two germline ends. Germline V lookup: CDR1 SNHLY, CDR2 FYNNEI. The CDR3 DNA sequence: TGTGCCAGCAAATGGCAGACTCTAGACTATGGCTACACCTTC. Translating gives CASKWQTLDYGYTF.

This rearrangement joins TRBV12-5 to TRBJ1-3; D might be TRBD1 (6 bases). The CDR3 consists of 13 residues. V lost 7 bases and J lost 8, with 15 bases in between. Germline V gene data show CDR1 as LGHNT and CDR2 as FRNRAP. This CDR3 is CASAWGGRDTIYF. DNA of the CDR3: TGTGCTAGTGCCTGGGGGGGCAGAGACACCATATATTTT. Full variable domain (rest looked up from reference TRBV12-5 and TRBJ1-3): DARVTQTPRHKVTEMGQEVTMRCQPILGHNTVFWYRQTMMQGLELLAYFRNRAPLDDSGMPKDRFSAEMPDATLATLKIQPSEPRDSAVYFCASAWGGRDTIYFGEGSWLTVV.

This rearrangement joins TRBV19 to TRBJ1-5; D remains unclear. CDR1 is LNHDA and CDR2 is SQIVND in the germline V gene (reference sequence). V shed 3 bases and J shed 0 bases, with 9 bases lying between them. The CDR3 length is 15 residues. CDR3 nucleotides: TGTGCCAGTAGTATGGGCGTACTTAGCAATCAGCCCCAGCATTTT. It encodes CASSMGVLSNQPQHF.

The chain couples TRBV3-1 (or the pseudogene TRBV3-2) to TRBJ1-2, with D uncertain. CDR1 is LGHDT and CDR2 is YNNKEL in the germline V gene (reference sequence). The CDR3 covers 14 residues. V was pared by 1 base and J by 6 bases, with 12 bases between. The CDR3: CASSQADISDGYTF. The CDR3 DNA reads TGTGCCAGCAGCCAAGCTGACATCTCGGATGGCTACACCTTC.

The V gene is TRBV18, the J gene TRBJ1-1; weak D call: TRBD1 (5 bases). Germline assignment: CDR1 KGHSH and CDR2 LQKENI. The CDR3 sequence is 15 residues long. Trimming removed 0 bases at V and 4 bases at J, with 12 bases between. The CDR3 loop is CASSPPPGWGTEAFF. CDR3 in DNA: TGTGCCAGCTCACCACCCCCAGGGTGGGGCACTGAAGCTTTCTTT.

This rearrangement joins TRBV6-6 to TRBJ1-4; TRBD1 matches at 8 bases. CDR3 length equals 13 residues. V shed 5 bases and J 8 bases; nucleotides not matched to a gene: 4. Germline V CDR1 and CDR2: MNHNY, SVGAGI (reference sequence). This CDR3 reads CASSDRGREKLFF. The CDR3 DNA reads as TGTGCCAGCAGTGACAGGGGACGGGAAAAACTGTTTTTT.

The chain combines TRBV5-6 with TRBJ2-5; 11 nucleotides match TRBD1. Germline CDR1 SGHDT, CDR2 YYEEEE. This CDR3 comprises 15 residues. Trimming removed 4 bases from V and 4 bases from J; junction bases left unmatched: 6. CDR3 sequence: CASSMDRGRVETQYF. The CDR3 DNA reads TGTGCCAGCAGCATGGACAGGGGGCGGGTAGAGACCCAGTACTTC.

The V call is TRBV28, the J call TRBJ1-1, with 10 nucleotides matching TRBD1. Germline values: CDR1 MDHEN, CDR2 SYDVKM. The CDR3 loop spans 16 amino acids. V lost 6 bases to trimming and J lost 5 bases; unmatched junction nucleotides: 12. This CDR3 reads CASSPRQGAGGTEAFF. The CDR3 bases are TGTGCCAGCAGCCCTAGACAGGGGGCGGGGGGGACTGAAGCTTTCTTT.

The rearrangement links TRBV28 to TRBJ1-2, with 9 bases that match TRBD1. The CDR3 has 14 amino acids. V dropped 6 bases and J dropped 4; count of bases not matched to a gene: 6. Germline assignment: CDR1 MDHEN and CDR2 SYDVKM. The CDR3 loop reads CASRVQGAGYGYTF. CDR3 nucleotides: TGTGCCAGCAGGGTACAGGGGGCAGGCTATGGCTACACCTTC.

The chain combines TRBV7-8 with TRBJ1-5, with unresolved D. V lost 4 bases and J 3 bases, leaving 16 bases between the germline ends. The CDR3 is 16 amino acids. CDR1 is SGHVS and CDR2 is FQNEAQ in the germline V gene. The CDR3 reads CASSSSGSGNNQPQHF. CDR3 nucleotides: TGTGCCAGCAGCTCCTCCGGGTCCGGCAACAATCAGCCCCAGCATTTT.

The chain's CDR3 is CASRTQGGDTGELFF. The DNA for the CDR3 is TGTGCCAGCAGGACCCAGGGAGGGGACACCGGGGAGCTGTTTTTT. The chain is built from TRBV6-5 and TRBJ2-2; 7 bases fit TRBD2. This CDR3 comprises 15 residues. Per the germline V gene, CDR1 is MNHEY and CDR2 is SVGAGI. The V segment lost 6 bases and the J segment 3 bases; nucleotides outside the gene matches: 7.

J is TRBJ2-7 and V is TRBV6-1; TRBD1 is a possible D gene (5 bases). This CDR3 contains 15 residues. Trimming cost V 3 bases and J 2 bases, with 14 bases left between them. Germline V gives CDR1 MNHNS, CDR2 SASEGT. The CDR3 region has the DNA TGTGCCAGCAGTGAGGGGCCCTCTTCGACCTACGAGCAGTACTTC. The encoded protein is CASSEGPSSTYEQYF.

V and J are TRBV14 and TRBJ2-1, with 7 bases fitting TRBD2. The CDR3 length is 16 residues. Per the germline V gene, CDR1 is SGHDN and CDR2 is FVKESK. V was clipped by 2 bases and J by 0 bases; unmatched bases: 4. The CDR3 sequence: CASSQLLAVSYNEQFF. Here the CDR3 DNA reads TGTGCCAGCAGCCAACTCCTAGCGGTCTCCTACAATGAGCAGTTCTTC.

The chain couples TRBV9 to TRBJ1-5, with D perhaps matching TRBD1 (6 bases). Trimming took off 6 bases at V and 3 bases at J, with 10 bases between the two ends. CDR1 and CDR2 from the germline V gene are SGDLS and YYNGEE. There are 13 residues in the CDR3. The CDR3 nucleotides are TGTGCCAGCAAGGGGGATTTCAATCAGCCCCAGCATTTT. Translated: CASKGDFNQPQHF.

The chain recombines TRBV12-3 or TRBV12-4 with TRBJ2-3; 8 bases agree with TRBD1. CDR3 size: 13 residues. V shed 6 bases, J shed 1 base, and the junction held 0 bases outside the gene matches. The CDR3 loop reads CASRGQGTDTQYF. The CDR3, as DNA: TGTGCCAGCAGGGGACAGGGCACAGATACGCAGTATTTT.

The rearrangement uses TRBV18 and TRBJ1-2; 8 nucleotides align to TRBD1. The CDR3 is made up of 16 amino acids. After removal of 2 bases from V and 4 bases from J, the junction contained 9 bases not matched to a gene. In germline, CDR1 is KGHSH, CDR2 LQKENI. The DNA for the CDR3 is TGTGCCAGCTCACCAGGACCGACAGGGGCGGGCTATGGCTACACCTTC. It yields the protein CASSPGPTGAGYGYTF.

The CDR3 sequence: CASSLGGQGTEAFF. The CDR3 DNA sequence: TGTGCCAGCAGCTTAGGGGGACAGGGAACTGAAGCTTTCTTT. The chain joins TRBV7-6 to TRBJ1-1; 9 bases align to TRBD1. V lost 1 base and J lost 5; bases outside the gene matches: 2. CDR1 is SGHVS and CDR2 is FNYEAQ in the germline V gene. The CDR3 extends over 14 amino acids.

The J gene is TRBJ2-7, the V gene TRBV5-1, with TRBD1 matching over 8 bases. Germline V CDR1 and CDR2: SGHRS, YFSETQ. This CDR3 region has 15 residues. Trimming took 7 bases from V and 5 from J; bases not matched to a gene: 14. The CDR3 DNA reads as TGCGCCAGCGCCTCGATCCGGGACAGGACCGACGAGCAGTACTTC. This codes for CASASIRDRTDEQYF. Filled out from reference TRBV5-1 and TRBJ2-7, the complete variable domain reads KAGVTQTPRYLIKTRGQQVTLSCSPISGHRSVSWYQQTPGQGLQFLFEYFSETQRNKGNFPGRFSGRQFSNSRSEMNVSTLELGDSALYLCASASIRDRTDEQYFGPGTRLTVT.